The rows below give T cell receptor beta chains drawn from one sample of a study of OX40 agonist ivuxolimab in advanced cancers. Measured with immunoSEQ multiplex PCR; TCRdb has only the in-frame clones, and not every one. The table lists 22,000 or so clones, 84% of them singletons. Here the sequenced sample was CD4+ or CD8+ T cells sorted from blood, taken in a trial of the OX40 agonist ivuxolimab. The receptors come from an adult with an advanced solid tumor such as melanoma, head and neck, liver or kidney cancer. Both conserved end residues are part of each CDR3. Fields, in order: D gene, V gene, J gene, clone size, CDR3 length, CDR3 DNA, CDR3 protein. The D gene is left open where the match is weak. The listing skips clone size in some rows; elsewhere it reads once, few, many or a size class.

D gene: TRBD2; V gene: TRBV29-1; J gene: TRBJ2-4; clone size: NA; CDR3 length: 13; CDR3 DNA: TGCAGCGGCTACGGGGGGGCCAAAAACATTCAGTACTTC; CDR3 protein: CSGYGGAKNIQYF
D gene: NA; V gene: TRBV21-1; J gene: TRBJ2-2; clone size: NA; CDR3 length: 13; CDR3 DNA: TGTGCCAGGACCAGCGACAGCACCGGGGAGCTGTTTTTT; CDR3 protein: CARTSDSTGELFF
D gene: NA; V gene: TRBV6-1; J gene: TRBJ1-4; clone size: NA; CDR3 length: 15; CDR3 DNA: TGTGCCAGCACCCGGGCGGGGGTAGCTAATGAAAAACTGTTTTTT; CDR3 protein: CASTRAGVANEKLFF
D gene: NA; V gene: TRBV4-1; J gene: TRBJ1-3; clone size: once; CDR3 length: 16; CDR3 DNA: TGCGCCAGCAGCCAAGCCACAGGGAGCTCTGGAAACACCATATATTTT; CDR3 protein: CASSQATGSSGNTIYF
D gene: TRBD1; V gene: TRBV28; J gene: TRBJ1-5; clone size: once; CDR3 length: 17; CDR3 DNA: TGTGCCAGCAGTTTGTTCCCCTCTACAGGGGCCAATCAGCCCCAGCATTTT; CDR3 protein: CASSLFPSTGANQPQHF
D gene: NA; V gene: TRBV6-5; J gene: TRBJ1-4; clone size: NA; CDR3 length: 11; CDR3 DNA: TGTGCCAGCAGGAACGGGGAAAAACTGTTTTTT; CDR3 protein: CASRNGEKLFF
D gene: NA; V gene: TRBV11-2; J gene: TRBJ2-1; clone size: once; CDR3 length: 14; CDR3 DNA: TGTGCCAGCAGCTTAGATAGTCTAGCTGGGGAGCAGTTCTTC; CDR3 protein: CASSLDSLAGEQFF
D gene: NA; V gene: TRBV27; J gene: TRBJ1-5; clone size: NA; CDR3 length: 17; CDR3 DNA: TGTGCCAGCAGTGAGTCGGGGGTTTTTGAAGGCGATCAGCCCCAGCATTTT; CDR3 protein: CASSESGVFEGDQPQHF
D gene: NA; V gene: TRBV5-4; J gene: TRBJ2-4; clone size: NA; CDR3 length: 15; CDR3 DNA: TGTGCCAGCAGCCACGACAGCTTTGGCAAAAACATTCAGTACTTC; CDR3 protein: CASSHDSFGKNIQYF
D gene: NA; V gene: TRBV2; J gene: TRBJ2-6; clone size: once; CDR3 length: 15; CDR3 DNA: TGTGCCAGCAGTGAAAGAGACTCTGGGGCCAACGTCCTGACTTTC; CDR3 protein: CASSERDSGANVLTF
D gene: TRBD1; V gene: TRBV2; J gene: TRBJ2-5; clone size: NA; CDR3 length: 15; CDR3 DNA: TGTGCCAGCAGTGGAGTGACAGGGGATGAAGAGACCCAGTACTTC; CDR3 protein: CASSGVTGDEETQYF
D gene: NA; V gene: TRBV6-5; J gene: TRBJ1-5; clone size: NA; CDR3 length: 13; CDR3 DNA: TGTGCCAGCAGTTACGATAGCAATCAGCCCCAGCATTTT; CDR3 protein: CASSYDSNQPQHF
D gene: TRBD1; V gene: TRBV5-4; J gene: TRBJ1-2; clone size: NA; CDR3 length: 15; CDR3 DNA: TGTGCCAGCAGCCCGCCCGTGGGACAGGGGGCCGGCTACACCTTC; CDR3 protein: CASSPPVGQGAGYTF
D gene: TRBD2; V gene: TRBV9; J gene: TRBJ2-1; clone size: NA; CDR3 length: 17; CDR3 DNA: TGTGCCAGCAGCGTAGTATCCCTAGCGGGAGGCTACAATGAGCAGTTCTTC; CDR3 protein: CASSVVSLAGGYNEQFF
D gene: TRBD1; V gene: TRBV9; J gene: TRBJ1-2; clone size: NA; CDR3 length: 13; CDR3 DNA: TGTGCCAGCAGTCCTACAGGGGGAGGTGGCTACACCTTC; CDR3 protein: CASSPTGGGGYTF
D gene: TRBD1; V gene: TRBV14; J gene: TRBJ1-4; clone size: NA; CDR3 length: 20; CDR3 DNA: TGTGCCAGCAGCCAAAAAGGGATTTCCGGGACAGGGGGAAGTAATGAAAAACTGTTTTTT; CDR3 protein: CASSQKGISGTGGSNEKLFF
D gene: NA; V gene: TRBV28; J gene: TRBJ2-5; clone size: NA; CDR3 length: 14; CDR3 DNA: TGTGCCAGCAGTTTGCCCCTTGGGTCGGAGACCCAGTACTTC; CDR3 protein: CASSLPLGSETQYF
D gene: TRBD1; V gene: TRBV9; J gene: TRBJ2-3; clone size: NA; CDR3 length: 16; CDR3 DNA: TGTGCCAGCAGCGTCCGGACAGGGGTCGGCACAGATACGCAGTATTTT; CDR3 protein: CASSVRTGVGTDTQYF
D gene: NA; V gene: TRBV9; J gene: TRBJ1-3; clone size: NA; CDR3 length: 18; CDR3 DNA: TGTGCCAGCAGCGTAGCCCTGTCGCCTGCCAGCTCTGGAAACACCATATATTTT; CDR3 protein: CASSVALSPASSGNTIYF
D gene: TRBD2; V gene: TRBV7-8; J gene: TRBJ2-3; clone size: NA; CDR3 length: 17; CDR3 DNA: TGTGCCAGCAGCTTAGGGGGTCTAGCGGGTAGCACAGATACGCAGTATTTT; CDR3 protein: CASSLGGLAGSTDTQYF
D gene: NA; V gene: TRBV6-5; J gene: TRBJ2-2; clone size: NA; CDR3 length: 14; CDR3 DNA: TGTGCCAGCTTCGGGGGCCGGAACACCGGGGAGCTGTTTTTT; CDR3 protein: CASFGGRNTGELFF
D gene: NA; V gene: TRBV5-1; J gene: TRBJ1-2; clone size: NA; CDR3 length: 11; CDR3 DNA: TGCGCCAGCAGCCCTGGACAGGGCTACACCTTC; CDR3 protein: CASSPGQGYTF
D gene: NA; V gene: TRBV27; J gene: TRBJ2-1; clone size: NA; CDR3 length: 14; CDR3 DNA: TGTGCCAGCAGTTTATCCCTTCAGTGGAATGAGCAGTTCTTC; CDR3 protein: CASSLSLQWNEQFF
D gene: TRBD1; V gene: TRBV4-1; J gene: TRBJ1-2; clone size: NA; CDR3 length: 15; CDR3 DNA: TGCGCCAGCAGCCAAGCGGGACAGGGAAACTATGGCTACACCTTC; CDR3 protein: CASSQAGQGNYGYTF
D gene: NA; V gene: TRBV14; J gene: TRBJ1-2; clone size: NA; CDR3 length: 15; CDR3 DNA: TGTGCCAGCAGCCCCTCGATTAAAGCGAACTATGGCTACACCTTC; CDR3 protein: CASSPSIKANYGYTF
D gene: TRBD1; V gene: TRBV28; J gene: TRBJ1-5; clone size: NA; CDR3 length: 15; CDR3 DNA: TGTGCCAGCAGACGGGACAGATATAGCAATCAGCCCCAGCATTTT; CDR3 protein: CASRRDRYSNQPQHF
D gene: NA; V gene: TRBV11-1; J gene: TRBJ1-5; clone size: few; CDR3 length: 12; CDR3 DNA: TGTGCCAGCAGCTTAGGTACACAGCCCCAGCATTTT; CDR3 protein: CASSLGTQPQHF
D gene: TRBD2; V gene: TRBV5-1; J gene: TRBJ2-7; clone size: NA; CDR3 length: 17; CDR3 DNA: TGCGCCAGCAGCCTTAATCCCAGGACTAGCGGGAGAAACGAGCAGTACTTC; CDR3 protein: CASSLNPRTSGRNEQYF
D gene: TRBD2; V gene: TRBV2; J gene: TRBJ2-3; clone size: once; CDR3 length: 13; CDR3 DNA: TGTGCCAGCAGAACGGGACTACCCGATACGCAGTATTTT; CDR3 protein: CASRTGLPDTQYF
D gene: NA; V gene: TRBV28; J gene: TRBJ2-1; clone size: NA; CDR3 length: 14; CDR3 DNA: TGTGCCAGCAGTAATACTGGGGCCTACAATGAGCAGTTCTTC; CDR3 protein: CASSNTGAYNEQFF
D gene: TRBD1; V gene: TRBV15; J gene: TRBJ2-3; clone size: NA; CDR3 length: 15; CDR3 DNA: TGTGCCACCAGCAGAGGAGACAGGGGCCCAGATACGCAGTATTTT; CDR3 protein: CATSRGDRGPDTQYF
D gene: NA; V gene: TRBV16; J gene: TRBJ2-1; clone size: few; CDR3 length: 12; CDR3 DNA: TGTGCCAGCAGCCAAGGCGGGAATGAGCAGTTCTTC; CDR3 protein: CASSQGGNEQFF
D gene: NA; V gene: TRBV7-6; J gene: TRBJ2-5; clone size: NA; CDR3 length: 15; CDR3 DNA: TGTGCCAGCAGCTTCAGGACCCTGTACCAAGAGACCCAGTACTTC; CDR3 protein: CASSFRTLYQETQYF
D gene: NA; V gene: TRBV6-1; J gene: TRBJ1-4; clone size: NA; CDR3 length: 15; CDR3 DNA: TGTGCCAGCAGTGAAACGGGGCAAGATAATGAAAAACTGTTTTTT; CDR3 protein: CASSETGQDNEKLFF
D gene: TRBD2; V gene: TRBV9; J gene: TRBJ2-3; clone size: NA; CDR3 length: 16; CDR3 DNA: TGTGCCAGCAGCCCCCGGACTAGCGGGAACACAGATACGCAGTATTTT; CDR3 protein: CASSPRTSGNTDTQYF
D gene: TRBD1; V gene: TRBV6-5; J gene: TRBJ1-2; clone size: NA; CDR3 length: 15; CDR3 DNA: TGTGCCAGCAGGCACCTCCCAGGGGGTGAACTGGGCTACACCTTC; CDR3 protein: CASRHLPGGELGYTF
D gene: NA; V gene: TRBV19; J gene: TRBJ1-3; clone size: NA; CDR3 length: 14; CDR3 DNA: TGTGCCAGTAGTGTCCAGGGCCCTGGAAACACCATATATTTT; CDR3 protein: CASSVQGPGNTIYF
D gene: NA; V gene: TRBV6-5; J gene: TRBJ1-1; clone size: NA; CDR3 length: 14; CDR3 DNA: TGTGCCAGCAGAACTGGTAACAGGGCCCTGAGGGCTTTCTTT; CDR3 protein: CASRTGNRALRAFF
D gene: NA; V gene: TRBV2; J gene: TRBJ2-6; clone size: NA; CDR3 length: 15; CDR3 DNA: TGTGCCAGCAGTGTTCGCGAAACAGGGGCCAACGTCCTGACTTTC; CDR3 protein: CASSVRETGANVLTF
D gene: NA; V gene: TRBV5-1; J gene: TRBJ2-3; clone size: NA; CDR3 length: 15; CDR3 DNA: TGCGCCAGCAGCTTATCAGGGGCTTCCACAGATACGCAGTATTTT; CDR3 protein: CASSLSGASTDTQYF
D gene: TRBD1; V gene: TRBV12-5; J gene: TRBJ1-6; clone size: NA; CDR3 length: 17; CDR3 DNA: TGTGCTAGTGGTTTGTTGACAGGGTACGGCCAATATTCACCCCTCCACTTT; CDR3 protein: CASGLLTGYGQYSPLHF
D gene: NA; V gene: TRBV15; J gene: TRBJ1-5; clone size: NA; CDR3 length: 12; CDR3 DNA: TGTGCCACCAGGACAGATAATCAGCCCCAGCATTTT; CDR3 protein: CATRTDNQPQHF
D gene: TRBD2; V gene: TRBV5-1; J gene: TRBJ2-7; clone size: once; CDR3 length: 15; CDR3 DNA: TGCGCCAGCAGCGCTAAGGCGGGAGTGGTCGACGAGCAGTACTTC; CDR3 protein: CASSAKAGVVDEQYF
D gene: NA; V gene: TRBV6-1; J gene: TRBJ1-3; clone size: NA; CDR3 length: 17; CDR3 DNA: TGTGCCAGCAGTGCACAACCGGACGCTTTCTCTGGAAACACCATATATTTT; CDR3 protein: CASSAQPDAFSGNTIYF
D gene: NA; V gene: TRBV28; J gene: TRBJ1-5; clone size: NA; CDR3 length: 13; CDR3 DNA: TGTGCCAGTACCGGGCTCAGCTATCAGCCCCAGCATTTT; CDR3 protein: CASTGLSYQPQHF
D gene: TRBD1; V gene: TRBV5-4; J gene: TRBJ2-5; clone size: NA; CDR3 length: 15; CDR3 DNA: TGTGCCAGCAGCCGGCCGGGGACAGGCCAAGAGACCCAGTACTTC; CDR3 protein: CASSRPGTGQETQYF
D gene: TRBD1; V gene: TRBV6-1; J gene: TRBJ2-1; clone size: NA; CDR3 length: 15; CDR3 DNA: TGTGCCAGCATGGGCAACCAGGGGGCTAGGAATGAGCAGTTCTTC; CDR3 protein: CASMGNQGARNEQFF
D gene: NA; V gene: TRBV7-2; J gene: TRBJ1-1; clone size: NA; CDR3 length: 15; CDR3 DNA: TGTGCCAGCAGCTTAAATTTTTGGGGACGGACTGAAGCTTTCTTT; CDR3 protein: CASSLNFWGRTEAFF
D gene: TRBD2; V gene: TRBV6-5; J gene: TRBJ2-7; clone size: NA; CDR3 length: 15; CDR3 DNA: TGTGCCAGCAGTTACCCAACTAGCGGGGTGGAGGAGCAGTACTTC; CDR3 protein: CASSYPTSGVEEQYF
D gene: NA; V gene: TRBV7-9; J gene: TRBJ2-1; clone size: NA; CDR3 length: 15; CDR3 DNA: TGTGCCAGCAGCTTTATAGCGTCAACCTACAATGAGCAGTTCTTC; CDR3 protein: CASSFIASTYNEQFF
D gene: NA; V gene: TRBV5-4; J gene: TRBJ1-3; clone size: NA; CDR3 length: 17; CDR3 DNA: TGTGCCAGCAGCCAAGATCAACAGCCGTTACGCGGAAACACCATATATTTT; CDR3 protein: CASSQDQQPLRGNTIYF
D gene: TRBD2; V gene: TRBV9; J gene: TRBJ2-1; clone size: NA; CDR3 length: 15; CDR3 DNA: TGTGCCAGCAGCACTAGCGGGGGGGACTACAATGAGCAGTTCTTC; CDR3 protein: CASSTSGGDYNEQFF
D gene: NA; V gene: TRBV9; J gene: TRBJ2-2; clone size: few; CDR3 length: 16; CDR3 DNA: TGTGCCAGCAGCGTATTCGACACAGGCAACACCGGGGAGCTGTTTTTT; CDR3 protein: CASSVFDTGNTGELFF
D gene: NA; V gene: TRBV27; J gene: TRBJ2-2; clone size: NA; CDR3 length: 16; CDR3 DNA: TGTGCCAGCAGTTTACTTCAGAACGCGAACACCGGGGAGCTGTTTTTT; CDR3 protein: CASSLLQNANTGELFF
D gene: TRBD1; V gene: TRBV6-6; J gene: TRBJ2-6; clone size: NA; CDR3 length: 16; CDR3 DNA: TGTGCCAGCAGTCGACAGGGGGCTAAAGGGGCCAACGTCCTGACTTTC; CDR3 protein: CASSRQGAKGANVLTF
D gene: TRBD2; V gene: TRBV28; J gene: TRBJ2-1; clone size: NA; CDR3 length: 15; CDR3 DNA: TGTGCCAGCAGTCCCCTTCCAGCGGGAGCGGGTGAGCAGTTCTTC; CDR3 protein: CASSPLPAGAGEQFF
D gene: NA; V gene: TRBV5-1; J gene: TRBJ2-7; clone size: NA; CDR3 length: 15; CDR3 DNA: TGCGCCAGCAGCTCCAAGGGGACCAGCAACTACGAGCAGTACTTC; CDR3 protein: CASSSKGTSNYEQYF
D gene: NA; V gene: TRBV2; J gene: TRBJ2-2; clone size: NA; CDR3 length: 14; CDR3 DNA: TGTGCCAGCAAAGACGGGTTTCCCACCGGGGAGCTGTTTTTT; CDR3 protein: CASKDGFPTGELFF
D gene: NA; V gene: TRBV21-1; J gene: TRBJ2-1; clone size: NA; CDR3 length: 14; CDR3 DNA: TGTGCCAGCAACACGGGACTAGCGGCCGGCGAGCAGTTCTTC; CDR3 protein: CASNTGLAAGEQFF
D gene: NA; V gene: TRBV11-2; J gene: TRBJ1-2; clone size: NA; CDR3 length: 14; CDR3 DNA: TGTGCCAGCAGCTTAGATGGGGGGGGTAATGGCTACACCTTC; CDR3 protein: CASSLDGGGNGYTF